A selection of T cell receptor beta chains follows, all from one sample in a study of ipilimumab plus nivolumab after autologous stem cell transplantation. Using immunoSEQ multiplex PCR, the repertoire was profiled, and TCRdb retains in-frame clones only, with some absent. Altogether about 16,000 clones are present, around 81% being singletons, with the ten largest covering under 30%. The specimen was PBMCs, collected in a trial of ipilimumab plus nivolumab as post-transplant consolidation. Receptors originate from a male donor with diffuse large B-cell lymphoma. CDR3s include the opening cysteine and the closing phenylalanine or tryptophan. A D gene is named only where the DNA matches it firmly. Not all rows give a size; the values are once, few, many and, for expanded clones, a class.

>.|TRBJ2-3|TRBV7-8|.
CASSLGSPFWKQVGDTQYF
TGTGCCAGCAGCTTAGGAAGCCCATTTTGGAAACAAGTGGGAGATACGCAGTATTTT
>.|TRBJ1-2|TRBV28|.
CASSLARYGYTF
TGTGCCAGCAGTTTGGCGAGATATGGCTACACCTTC
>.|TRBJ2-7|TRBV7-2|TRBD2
CASRPRHGTSIYEQYF
TGTGCCAGCAGGCCGCGCCACGGGACTAGCATCTACGAGCAGTACTTC
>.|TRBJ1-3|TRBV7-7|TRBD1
CASSSTGDPGNTIYF
TGTGCTAGCAGCTCCACAGGGGACCCTGGAAACACCATATATTTT
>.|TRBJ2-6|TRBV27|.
CASSRAGSEANVLTF
TGTGCCAGCAGTCGGGCAGGCTCTGAAGCCAACGTCCTGACTTTC
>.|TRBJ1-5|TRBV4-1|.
CASSQGMTVNQPQHF
TGCGCCAGCAGCCAAGGTATGACAGTCAATCAGCCCCAGCATTTT
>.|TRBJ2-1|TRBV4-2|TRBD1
CASSQDGTGSYNEQFF
TGTGCCAGCAGCCAAGATGGGACAGGCTCCTACAATGAGCAGTTCTTC
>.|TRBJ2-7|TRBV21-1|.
CASSRDRGIEQYF
TGTGCCAGCAGCCGGGACAGGGGGATCGAGCAGTACTTC
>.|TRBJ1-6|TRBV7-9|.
CASSKAQVGNSPLHF
TGTGCCAGCAGCAAGGCACAGGTGGGGAATTCACCCCTCCACTTT
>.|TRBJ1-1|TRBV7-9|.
CASSLDSNTEAFF
TGTGCCAGCAGCCTCGACAGTAACACTGAAGCTTTCTTT
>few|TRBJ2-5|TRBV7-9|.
CASSTSGTETQYF
TGTGCCAGCAGCACCTCAGGGACGGAGACCCAGTACTTC
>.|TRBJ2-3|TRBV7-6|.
CASSFTRDHTDTQYF
TGTGCCAGCAGCTTTACTAGGGACCACACAGATACGCAGTATTTT
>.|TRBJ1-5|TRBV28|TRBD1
CASSPQGVGNQPQHF
TGTGCCAGCAGTCCACAGGGGGTGGGCAATCAGCCCCAGCATTTT